This T cell receptor beta chain is from a study of T cell clones after liver transplantation. Trimming took 4 bases from V and 4 from J; bases not matched to a gene: 6. Germline V gene data show CDR1 as SGDLS and CDR2 as YYNGEE. The CDR3 loop spans 14 amino acids. Using immunoSEQ multiplex PCR, the repertoire was profiled, and TCRdb retains in-frame clones only, with some absent. The profile covers roughly 100,000 clones, with 75% to 90% appearing a single time and approximately 0.99% taken by the ten largest. Source: CD4+ T cells from blood, taken before liver transplant. V is TRBV9 and J is TRBJ2-5; 8 bases are a match to TRBD2. The receptor comes from a human donor who received a liver transplant. CDR3 loop: CASSTRLARETQYF. The CDR3 DNA is TGTGCCAGCAGCACCCGACTAGCGAGAGAGACCCAGTACTTC. The full variable domain, in which reference TRBV9 and TRBJ2-5 provide the parts outside the CDR3, is DSGVTQTPKHLITATGQRVTLRCSPRSGDLSVYWYQQSLDQGLQFLIQYYNGEERAKGNILERFSAQQFPDLHSELNLSSLELGDSALYFCASSTRLARETQYFGPGTRLLVL.